The 16 T cell receptor beta chains listed next were all sequenced from one sample in a study of monozygotic twins with inflammatory bowel disease. TCRdb reprocessed the 5' RACE reads; each CDR3 protein has one entry and no DNA is given. The repertoire table contains about 380,000 distinct CDR3 sequences. The sequencing input was blood. The source is a human donor with ulcerative colitis or Crohn's disease, or a healthy co-twin of an affected twin (not recorded which).

This chain joins TRBV7-8 and TRBJ2-1; TCRdb returns TRBD2, unconfirmable since there is no DNA. Germline CDR1 SGHVS, CDR2 FQNEAQ. This CDR3 has 16 amino acids. This CDR3 reads CASSSTSLLGYNEQFF.

The chain employs TRBV6-2 or TRBV6-3 and TRBJ2-7. This CDR3 is 14 amino acids long. Germline CDR1 MNHEY, CDR2 SVGEGT. CDR3 loop: CASSYRLDGREQYF.

The chain uses TRBV5-1 and TRBJ2-5; the D call from TCRdb, TRBD2, cannot be confirmed without DNA. Germline-derived CDR1 and CDR2 are SGHRS and YFSETQ. The CDR3 consists of 16 residues. The CDR3 here is CASGLLLAGPGETQYF. Full variable domain (rest looked up from reference TRBV5-1 and TRBJ2-5): KAGVTQTPRYLIKTRGQQVTLSCSPISGHRSVSWYQQTPGQGLQFLFEYFSETQRNKGNFPGRFSGRQFSNSRSEMNVSTLELGDSALYLCASGLLLAGPGETQYFGPGTRLLVL.

The chain combines TRBV20-1 with TRBJ2-3; checking the TCRdb D call of TRBD2 is not possible without DNA. The CDR3 is 14 residues long. The V gene's germline CDR1 is DFQATT and CDR2 SNEGSKA (reference sequence). The CDR3 sequence is CSARGVSITDTQYF.

The chain recombines TRBV10-3 with TRBJ1-2; the TCRdb call, TRBD1, lacks DNA for checking. The CDR3 length is 15 residues. Germline CDR1 ENHRY, CDR2 SYGVKD. CDR3: CAISESGQGSYGYTF.

V gene TRBV6-2 or TRBV6-3 combines with J gene TRBJ2-1; TCRdb gives TRBD2 as the D gene, but with no DNA this cannot be confirmed. CDR3 length: 20 amino acids. The germline V gene encodes CDR1 MNHEY and CDR2 SVGEGT. The CDR3 sequence: CASSLPRTSGGAGSDNEQFF.

The chain couples TRBV19 to TRBJ2-5; TCRdb outputs TRBD1, but without DNA this stays unchecked. CDR1 and CDR2 from the germline V gene are LNHDA and SQIVND (reference sequence). The CDR3 spans 17 residues. CDR3 amino acids: CASSIVPGRRGQETQYF.

The chain couples TRBV19 to TRBJ2-1; there is no DNA to check the TCRdb D call of TRBD2. CDR1 and CDR2 from the germline V gene are LNHDA and SQIVND (reference sequence). The CDR3 loop spans 18 amino acids. The CDR3 sequence is CASSIASGGAAFENEQFF.

The chain uses TRBV6-5 and TRBJ2-5; TCRdb's assignment of TRBD2 cannot be checked, as there is no DNA. The CDR3 has 17 residues. Germline CDR1 reads MNHEY; CDR2 reads SVGAGI. The chain's CDR3 is CASSYGGLAGTHETQYF.

The chain recombines TRBV7-2 with TRBJ1-2; TCRdb outputs TRBD1, but without DNA this stays unchecked. CDR3 size: 15 residues. Per germline, CDR1 SGHTA and CDR2 FQGNSA. The CDR3 protein is CASSPQYDGAGGYTF.

V usage is TRBV30 and J usage is TRBJ2-7; lacking DNA, the TRBD1 call made by TCRdb goes unchecked. CDR3 length equals 13 residues. CDR1 is GTSNPN, CDR2 SVGIG, per germline (reference sequence). The CDR3 spells CAWSGTGGWEQYF.

The chain couples TRBV19 to TRBJ1-4. CDR1 is LNHDA, CDR2 SQIVND, per germline (reference sequence). CDR3 size: 12 residues. The CDR3 is CASRSPNEKLFF.

The CDR3 here is CASRRDGSSYEQYF. The rearrangement links TRBV7-9 to TRBJ2-7; TCRdb indicates TRBD1, and absent DNA this call remains unverified. Germline V lookup: CDR1 SEHNR, CDR2 FQNEAQ (reference sequence). CDR3 size: 14 residues.

V usage is TRBV5-1 and J usage is TRBJ2-3; TCRdb's D gene call, TRBD1, goes unchecked for lack of DNA. CDR3 size: 15 residues. Germline V gene sequence: CDR1 SGHRS, CDR2 YFSETQ. CDR3: CASRGTETSTDTQYF.

The chain couples TRBV5-1 to TRBJ2-7; as DNA is missing, the TRBD1 call by TCRdb cannot be tested. CDR3 size: 15 residues. Per the germline V gene, CDR1 is SGHRS and CDR2 is YFSETQ. This CDR3 is CASSPWDRVLTEQYF.

The CDR3 protein is CATSRRTGGGSPLHF. This chain joins TRBV15 and TRBJ1-6; with no DNA, the TCRdb D assignment of TRBD1 cannot be verified. CDR1 LNHNV and CDR2 YYDKDF come from the germline V gene (reference sequence). The CDR3 sequence is 15 residues long.